This TCR beta chain was sequenced in a study of vaccination effects on CD4 cells after COVID-19. Study context: Subjects were given two BNT162b2 or mRNA-1273 vaccine doses. Study observations and caveats: Post-vaccine spike-reactive clones in convalescents were mainly new vaccine-induced clones.

Before sequencing took place, the ViraFEST assay used viral peptide pools to expand antigen-specific CD4+ T cells. Isolation of CD4+ T cells took place after 10 to 11 days of culture. Convalescent patients had PCR-confirmed SARS-CoV-2 infection between March and December 2020. Every well housed more than 1.5 million PBMC, which grew in culture alongside about 10 IU/ml IL-2 and around 9.8 ug/ml peptides. Generated by immunoSEQ multiplex PCR, the TCRdb table keeps only in-frame clones and is missing some. Of roughly 73,000 clones in the sample, about 69% are singletons; the top ten hold 5%. In regard to this clone: The antigen remains unidentified.

This CDR3 has 12 amino acids. Germline CDR1 SEHNR, CDR2 FQNEAQ (reference sequence). The V end lost 6 bases, the J end lost 6 bases, and 10 bases lay between the germline ends. The V call is TRBV7-9, the J call TRBJ2-3; D call uncertain. The sequenced sample was CD4+ T cells from PBMCs cultured with HIV peptides, obtained before COVID-19 vaccination. The sample's subset: HIV-1 Nef peptide pool negative control/reference culture. The sequence was collected from a human donor who had a prior SARS-CoV-2 infection. CDR3 sequence reads: CASRLDGDTQYF. In nucleotides, the CDR3 is TGTGCCAGCAGGCTCGATGGGGATACGCAGTATTTT.